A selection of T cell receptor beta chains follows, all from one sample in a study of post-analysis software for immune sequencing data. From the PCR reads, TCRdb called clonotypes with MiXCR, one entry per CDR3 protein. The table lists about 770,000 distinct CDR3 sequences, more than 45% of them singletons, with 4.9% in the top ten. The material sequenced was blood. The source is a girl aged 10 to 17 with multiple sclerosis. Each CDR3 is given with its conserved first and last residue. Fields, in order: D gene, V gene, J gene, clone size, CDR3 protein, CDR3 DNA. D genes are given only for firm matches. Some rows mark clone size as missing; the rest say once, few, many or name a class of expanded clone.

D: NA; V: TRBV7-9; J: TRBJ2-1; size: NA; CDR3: CASSRVPRDEQFF; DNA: TGTGCCAGCAGCCGGGTCCCACGGGATGAGCAGTTCTTC
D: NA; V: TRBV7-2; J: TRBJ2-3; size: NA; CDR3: CASSSRPTSDTQYF; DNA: TGTGCCAGCAGCTCCAGACCAACTTCAGATACGCAGTATTTT
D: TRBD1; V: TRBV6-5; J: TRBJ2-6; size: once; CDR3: CASSSTGGRSSGANVLTF; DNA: TGTGCCAGCAGTTCCACAGGGGGAAGGAGCTCTGGGGCCAACGTCCTGACTTTC
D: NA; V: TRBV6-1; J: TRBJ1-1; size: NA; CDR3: CVSSLNGAENTEAFF; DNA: TGTGTCAGCAGCCTCAATGGGGCCGAGAACACTGAAGCTTTCTTT
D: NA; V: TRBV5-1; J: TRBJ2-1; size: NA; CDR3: CASRTGFVDNEQFF; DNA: TGCGCCAGCAGGACCGGGTTTGTGGACAATGAGCAGTTCTTC
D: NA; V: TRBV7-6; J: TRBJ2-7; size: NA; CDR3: CASSPTGRGAYEQYF; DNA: TGTGCCAGCAGCCCCACTGGCAGGGGGGCCTACGAGCAGTACTTC
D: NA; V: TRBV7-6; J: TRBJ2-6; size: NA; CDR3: CASRGDSSGANVLTF; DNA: TGTGCCAGCAGGGGCGACAGCTCTGGGGCCAACGTCCTGACTTTC
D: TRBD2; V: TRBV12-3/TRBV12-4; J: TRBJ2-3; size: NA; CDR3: CASNGAQPGLASTDTQYF; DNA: TGTGCCAGCAATGGGGCCCAACCGGGACTAGCGTCTACAGATACGCAGTATTTT
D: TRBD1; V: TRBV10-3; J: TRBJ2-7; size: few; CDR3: CAISERISDRGLTYEQYF; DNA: TGTGCCATCAGTGAGAGGATTTCGGACAGGGGGCTAACCTACGAGCAGTACTTC
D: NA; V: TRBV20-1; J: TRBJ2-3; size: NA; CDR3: CSARTGVDGGHFTDTQYF; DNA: TGCAGTGCTAGAACGGGGGTGGATGGAGGACACTTCACAGATACGCAGTATTTT
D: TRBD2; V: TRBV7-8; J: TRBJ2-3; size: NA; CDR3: CASSPDSGEVQYF; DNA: TGTGCCAGCAGCCCCGATAGCGGGGAGGTCCAGTATTTT
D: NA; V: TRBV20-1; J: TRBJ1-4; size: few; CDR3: CSARDRQAREKLFF; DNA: TGCAGTGCTAGAGATCGGCAGGCCCGGGAAAAACTGTTTTTT
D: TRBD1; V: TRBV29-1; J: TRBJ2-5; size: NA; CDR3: CSVDQTGVYETQYF; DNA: TGCAGCGTTGACCAGACAGGGGTTTATGAGACCCAGTACTTC
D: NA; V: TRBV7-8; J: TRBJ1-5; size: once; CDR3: CASSLQITNQPQHF; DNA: TGTGCCAGCAGCTTACAGATTACCAATCAGCCCCAGCATTTT
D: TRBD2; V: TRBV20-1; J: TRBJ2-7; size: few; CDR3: CSARVVAGGPHEQYF; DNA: TGCAGTGCTAGAGTAGTAGCGGGAGGGCCGCACGAGCAGTACTTC
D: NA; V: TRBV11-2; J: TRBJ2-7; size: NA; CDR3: CASSLPHDSASYEQYF; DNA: TGTGCCAGCAGCTTACCCCACGACAGCGCCTCCTACGAGCAGTACTTC
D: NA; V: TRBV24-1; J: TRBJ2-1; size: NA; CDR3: CATSDLGRASYNEQFF; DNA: TGTGCCACCAGTGATTTAGGCAGGGCCTCCTACAATGAGCAGTTCTTC
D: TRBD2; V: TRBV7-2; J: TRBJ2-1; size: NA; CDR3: CASSLDGSGKGYEQFF; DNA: TGTGCCAGCAGCTTAGATGGCAGCGGGAAAGGATATGAGCAGTTCTTC
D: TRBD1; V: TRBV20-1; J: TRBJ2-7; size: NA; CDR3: CSALRRDSPYEQYF; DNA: TGCAGTGCCCTCAGACGGGACAGCCCATACGAGCAGTACTTC
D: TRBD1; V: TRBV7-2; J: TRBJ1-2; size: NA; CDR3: CASSSGGQGSYGYTF; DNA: TGTGCCAGCAGCTCCGGGGGACAGGGAAGCTATGGCTACACCTTC
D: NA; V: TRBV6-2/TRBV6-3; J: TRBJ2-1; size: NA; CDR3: CASSYNIGGTNNEQFF; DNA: TGTGCCAGCAGTTACAATATCGGGGGTACGAACAATGAGCAGTTCTTC
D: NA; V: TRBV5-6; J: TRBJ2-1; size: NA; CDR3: CASSPTSWADNEQFF; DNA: TGTGCCAGCAGCCCTACTAGTTGGGCCGACAATGAGCAGTTCTTC
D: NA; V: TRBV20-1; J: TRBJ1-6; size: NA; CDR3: CSASRGSSYNSPLHF; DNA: TGCAGTGCTAGTCGGGGGAGCTCCTATAATTCACCCCTCCACTTT
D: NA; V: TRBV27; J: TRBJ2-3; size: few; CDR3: CASSLSPGLPTDTQYF; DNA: TGTGCCAGCAGTTTATCGCCAGGGCTCCCCACAGATACGCAGTATTTT
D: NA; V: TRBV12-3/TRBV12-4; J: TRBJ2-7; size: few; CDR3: CASSRARDYEQYF; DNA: TGTGCCAGCAGCCGTGCCAGGGACTACGAGCAGTACTTC
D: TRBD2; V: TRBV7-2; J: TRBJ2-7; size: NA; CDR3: CASRIGTSGVLEQYF; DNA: TGTGCCAGCAGAATCGGGACTAGCGGAGTTCTCGAGCAGTACTTC
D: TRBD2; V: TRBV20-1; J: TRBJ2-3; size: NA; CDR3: CSAVGTSGRLVVTQYF; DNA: TGCAGTGCGGTCGGGACTAGCGGGAGGCTCGTGGTTACGCAGTATTTT
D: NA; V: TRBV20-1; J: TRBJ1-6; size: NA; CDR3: CSASYRADSPLHF; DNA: TGCAGTGCTAGTTACAGGGCGGATTCACCCCTCCACTTT
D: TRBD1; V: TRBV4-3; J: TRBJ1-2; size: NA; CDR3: CASSQSRGLRYGYTF; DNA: TGCGCCAGCAGCCAAAGCAGGGGGCTGCGCTATGGCTACACCTTC
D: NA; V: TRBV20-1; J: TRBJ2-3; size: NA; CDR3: CSARDVAWGDTQYF; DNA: TGCAGTGCTAGAGATGTGGCATGGGGAGATACGCAGTATTTT
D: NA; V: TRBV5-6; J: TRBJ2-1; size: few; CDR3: CASGGLADLYNEQFF; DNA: TGTGCCAGCGGGGGGCTAGCAGACCTCTACAATGAGCAGTTCTTC
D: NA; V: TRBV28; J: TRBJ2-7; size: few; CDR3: CASSQEVHSYEQYF; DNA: TGTGCCAGCAGCCAGGAGGTGCACTCCTACGAGCAGTACTTC
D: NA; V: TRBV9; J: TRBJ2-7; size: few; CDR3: CASSVAGAPHEQYF; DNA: TGTGCCAGCAGCGTAGCGGGAGCTCCCCACGAGCAGTACTTC
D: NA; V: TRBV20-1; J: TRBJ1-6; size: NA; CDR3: CSARDSALQGRNSPLHF; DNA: TGCAGTGCTAGAGACAGTGCGCTACAGGGCCGTAATTCACCCCTCCACTTT
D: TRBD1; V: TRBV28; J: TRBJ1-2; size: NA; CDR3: CASTLQGPNYGYTF; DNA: TGTGCCAGCACCCTACAGGGGCCTAACTATGGCTACACCTTC
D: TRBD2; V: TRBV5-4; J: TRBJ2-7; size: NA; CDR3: CASSLEARGRTSYEQYF; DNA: TGTGCCAGCAGCTTGGAAGCGCGCGGGAGGACCTCCTACGAGCAGTACTTC
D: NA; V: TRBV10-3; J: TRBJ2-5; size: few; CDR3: CAISESFDGGMVEETQYF; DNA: TGTGCCATCAGTGAGTCATTTGACGGCGGGATGGTAGAAGAGACCCAGTACTTC
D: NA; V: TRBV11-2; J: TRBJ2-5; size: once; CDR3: CASSFNSGGETQYF; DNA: TGTGCCAGCAGCTTCAACTCAGGAGGAGAGACCCAGTACTTC
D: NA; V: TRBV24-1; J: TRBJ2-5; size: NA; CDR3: CATSDTQETQYF; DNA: TGTGCCACCAGTGATACACAAGAGACCCAGTACTTC
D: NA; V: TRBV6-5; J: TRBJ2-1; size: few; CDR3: CASSYRRAAYNEQFF; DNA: TGTGCCAGCAGTTACCGCAGGGCCGCCTACAATGAGCAGTTCTTC
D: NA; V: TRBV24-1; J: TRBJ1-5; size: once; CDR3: CATGEFGQPQHF; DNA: TGTGCCACCGGTGAGTTCGGCCAGCCCCAGCATTTT
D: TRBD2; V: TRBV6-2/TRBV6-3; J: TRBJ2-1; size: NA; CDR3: CASSYLTSGIDEQFF; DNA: TGTGCCAGCAGTTACTTGACTAGCGGGATCGATGAGCAGTTCTTC